This TCR beta chain is drawn from a study of human T cells and chemical hapten exposure (dated by TCRdb to the early 2020s). Background on the whole study: For sensitization, 2% DPC in acetone was applied to a 2 cm by 2 cm area of upper inner arm skin. Patch tests used Finn chambers with 0.01% DPC on the upper back, scored after 6 days by International Contact Dermatitis Research Group standards. Around 29 alopecia patients provided blood for TCR sequencing at one to four time points (pre-sensitization, 2, 6 and 24 weeks). Alopecia areata with under or over 50% scalp involvement, alopecia totalis and alopecia universalis were represented in the patient cohort, which was mostly female. Libraries were pooled for sequencing, and variation in per-sample TCR yields was attributed mainly to small differences in library volumes within the pool. The study tracked peripheral blood TCR repertoire changes in vivo during primary and secondary sensitization to the hapten diphenylcyclopropenone (DPC) in alopecia patients. Blood was sampled from patients pre-sensitization (week 0) and at 2, 6 and about 24 weeks after DPC sensitization. Throughout the study period of about 23 weeks, patients also received therapeutic DPC doses to the scalp every week. What the study reported, not specific to this receptor: Significantly more large CDR3 similarity clusters were formed by expanded TCRs than by pre-sensitization or healthy control sets, consistent with antigen-driven responses. DPC sensitization did not change how many TCRs were above 1 in 1000 frequency, and no evidence was found of alterations in global repertoire structure. A positive correlation was found between the number of PT1 expanded TCRs and patch test score, with significance reached at thresholds 8, 16 and 32 but not 4. Because every patient had alopecia, a presumed autoimmune disease, the patients' immune response might differ from that of healthy individuals. After repeated subsampling, the strength of the expansion versus patch-test correlation and the threshold at which it became significant changed.

The V and J ends are trimmed by 5 bases and 12 bases, leaving 14 bases between them. CDR1 and CDR2, looked up from the germline V gene (reference sequence), are PRHDT and FYEKMQ. The CDR3 goes from the cysteine to the phenylalanine over 13 residues. Of the read, only the CDR3 DNA is kept; its 39 bases are in frame from base 1. The time point label on this specimen signifies: patch test 2, 6 weeks after DPC sensitization. The treatment or condition label, as the study defines it: therapeutic diphenylcyclopropenone sensitization with weekly scalp DPC. At each patch-test visit, blood was drawn before the patch test was applied. Patients were considered eligible if aged 18 to 70, diagnosed with alopecia and deemed suitable for DPC therapy, and patients were excluded if pregnant. Total RNA was extracted from unfractionated whole blood that had been collected in Tempus Blood RNA tubes. Receptor amplification or capture employed RACE. The instrument was a NextSeq 500. During library preparation, unique molecular identifiers were attached to individual cDNA molecules so that TCRs could be counted quantitatively and reproducibly. For every blood RNA sample, sequencing covered both the TCR alpha and TCR beta chains. Regarding the original processing steps: The median number of TCRs per sample was approximately 96,000, ranging from roughly 20,000 to 690,600. The Decombinator software suite was used to annotate the V, J and CDR3 of the TCR reads. For the PS versus PT1 abundance plots, all samples were subsampled to the same number of TCRs (28,000). TCRs were defined as expanded if absent before sensitization and observed at least eight times at the 2-week time point. TCRdb reran the public reads through fastp at Q25 and MiXCR, keeping productive beta chains. Identical CDR3 protein sequences are pooled into one entry, listed with their most common genes and DNA. In this record, the V and J calls reflect TCRdb's handling and not the investigators' own analysis. The sample includes about 110,000 distinct CDR3 sequences, with roughly 10% observed a single time. The ten largest clones take up 3% to 3.5% of the sample.

The sample holds many counts of this clonotype. The antigen it binds to is not known. No much larger clone exists at a distance of one base, and base qualities are not known. This chain is built from TRBV13 and TRBJ1-6; a tentative D match to TRBD1 spans 5 bases. Specimen: whole blood, collected in connection with sensitization to the hapten diphenylcyclopropenone (DPC). This sequence originates from a woman in her thirties or forties with alopecia areata. Some clones in this sample may be carry-over from other donors' samples. The CDR3 loop reads CASSPGTAGPLHF. The DNA reads TGTGCCAGCAGCCCAGGGACTGCCGGACCCCTCCACTTT.